The clone carrying this TCR beta chain was counted once. Its specificity is not known. This record belongs to a study of T cell responses to AZD1222 COVID-19 vaccine. General study points: Donor demographics were predominantly white British with a female majority; clonal diversity may be underestimated. Spike-specific TCR breadth and depth both grew after two AZD1222 doses.

The method was immunoSEQ multiplex PCR; TCRdb's version includes in-frame clones alone and lacks a portion of them. In the table there are about 170,000 clones, about 83% of which are singletons. The CDR3 has 15 residues. Germline values: CDR1 SGDLS, CDR2 YYNGEE. V was clipped by 4 bases and J by 3 bases; unmatched bases: 8. This clonotype was obtained from an adult who received the AZD1222 COVID-19 vaccine. V usage is TRBV9 and J usage is TRBJ1-1, with 8 bases aligning to TRBD1. The input for sequencing was peripheral blood, taken 28 days after the second AZD1222 dose. The CDR3 sequence is CASSPYDRGDTEAFF. The CDR3 DNA reads as TGTGCCAGCAGCCCCTACGACAGGGGCGACACTGAAGCTTTCTTT.